This record looks at one T cell receptor (beta chain) sequence and its context. Its antigen is unknown. One base away there is no much larger clone; base qualities are not given. What this sample's time point label stands for: patch test 1, 2 weeks after DPC sensitization. The treatment or condition label, as the study defines it: therapeutic diphenylcyclopropenone sensitization with weekly scalp DPC. At each patch-test visit, blood was drawn before the patch test was applied. Patients were considered eligible if aged 18 to 70, diagnosed with alopecia and deemed suitable for DPC therapy, and patients were excluded if pregnant. Total RNA was extracted from unfractionated whole blood collected in Tempus Blood RNA tubes. This entry comes from a study of human T cells and chemical hapten exposure (dated by TCRdb to about 2021). For context, the study as a whole: For sensitization, 2% DPC in acetone was applied to a 2 cm by 2 cm area of upper inner arm skin. Throughout the roughly 25-week study period, patients were also given weekly therapeutic DPC doses on the scalp. Patch testing was performed on the upper back with Finn chambers containing 0.01% DPC, and the patch tests were scored after 6 days according to International Contact Dermatitis Research Group standards. The patient cohort, mostly female, included alopecia areata with under or over 50% scalp involvement, alopecia totalis and alopecia universalis. Libraries were pooled for sequencing, and variation in per-sample TCR yields was attributed mainly to small differences in library volumes within the pool. This study followed changes in the peripheral blood TCR repertoire in vivo during primary and secondary sensitization of alopecia patients to the hapten diphenylcyclopropenone (DPC). Patient blood was sampled pre-sensitization (week 0) and at 2, 6 and about 24 weeks after DPC sensitization. About 27 alopecia patients gave blood for TCR sequencing at one to four time points (pre-sensitization, 2, 6 and 24 weeks). Study-wide findings and limitations: Because all patients had alopecia, a presumed autoimmune disease, the immune response of the patients might differ from that of healthy individuals. The number of PT1 expanded TCRs positively correlated with patch test score, significant at thresholds 8, 16 and 32 but not 4. Significantly more large CDR3 similarity clusters were formed by expanded TCRs than by pre-sensitization or healthy control sets, consistent with antigen-driven responses. Repeated subsampling changed both the strength of the expansion versus patch-test correlation and the threshold at which the correlation became significant. The number of TCRs above 1 in 1000 frequency did not change with DPC sensitization; there was no evidence of global repertoire structure alterations.

In the germline V gene, CDR1 corresponds to MDHEN and CDR2 to SYDVKM. Relative to germline, V is 6 bases shorter and J is 9 bases shorter, with 18 bases between their ends. The CDR3 starts with the cysteine, ends with the phenylalanine, and has 14 residues. Kept here is only the CDR3 DNA, which spans 42 bases and is read in frame from base 1. The receptor library was made with RACE. These reads were obtained on a NextSeq 500. During library preparation, unique molecular identifiers were attached to individual cDNA molecules so that TCRs could be counted quantitatively and reproducibly. Both TCR alpha and TCR beta chains were sequenced from each blood RNA sample. As for the original processing: Samples had a median of approximately 96,000 TCRs, with a range from roughly 20,000 to 700,000. V, J and CDR3 annotation of the TCR reads was performed with the Decombinator software suite. Every sample was subsampled to the same number of TCRs (28,000) for the PS versus PT1 abundance plots. TCRs were defined as expanded if absent before sensitization and observed at least eight times at the 2-week time point. The public reads were quality trimmed at Q25 with fastp and then assembled into clones with MiXCR by TCRdb, keeping productive beta chains. Each CDR3 protein appears once, grouped with its most common genes and DNA. These V and J calls rely on TCRdb rather than the paper's analysis. Within this sample are more than 95,000 distinct CDR3 sequences, with 9% to 13% of them counted one time only. About 1.4% of the sample belongs to the ten largest clones.

The sequencing used whole blood, collected in connection with sensitization to the hapten diphenylcyclopropenone (DPC). This sequence uses TRBV28 and TRBJ1-5; TRBD1 is possibly the D segment (5 matching bases). The receptor was derived from a woman aged 45-59 years with alopecia areata. Some clones in this sample may be carry-over from other donors' samples. Read as DNA, the sequence is TGTGCCAGCAGGGAAGGGGCGATTTATCGGCCCCAGCATTTT. Its coded protein is CASREGAIYRPQHF.